There are a few counts of the clone carrying this TCR beta chain. Its target is unknown. These data are taken from a study of T-cell reconstitution after alpha-beta-depleted transplantation in children. The TCRbeta library incorporated unique molecular identifiers. TCRdb analysed the PCR reads with MiXCR anew, one entry per CDR3 protein. The sample lists about a million distinct CDR3 sequences, 25% to 35% occurring once. The CDR3 totals 13 residues. Germline loops: CDR1 SQVTM, CDR2 ANQGSEA. The V end lost 5 bases, the J end lost 11 bases, and 21 bases lay between the germline ends. Study results and limitations: Diversity of TCRbeta at day 60 was high in some patients, arising from surviving recipient T cells and thymic progenitors. Alpha-beta T cells about two months after transplant reportedly derived from several hundred expanded graft clones.

The starting material was PBMCs, mostly from graft donor cells, obtained 360 days after TCRalphabeta/CD19-depleted stem cell transplant. The chain links TRBV29-1 to TRBJ1-1, with D tentatively TRBD1 (5 bases). The origin of this receptor is a boy in the first two years of life who had a stem cell transplant for SCID, so the T cells may come from the graft donor. In nucleotides, the CDR3 is TGCAGCGTTCAAACCGGGCCCACAGGAGGGGCTTTCTTT. Encoded protein: CSVQTGPTGGAFF.